This is a list of T cell receptor beta chains from one sample in a study of early stage breast cancer tumors. Clones were sequenced by immunoSEQ multiplex PCR, and TCRdb holds only the in-frame ones, with some missing. This table has 9,500 to 10,000 clones, around 66% appearing once. The source material was breast tumor tissue. Every receptor here comes from a person in their 60s with breast cancer. Both conserved end residues are part of each CDR3. A D gene is named only where the DNA matches it firmly. Size tells how often a clone was seen (once, few, many) or the class of an expanded clone, and some rows leave it out.

D gene: -; J gene: TRBJ2-1; clone size: -; V gene: TRBV19; CDR3 DNA: TGTGCCAGTAGTTTAGGACGTCCCGGTTCGAATGAGCAGTTCTTC; CDR3 protein: CASSLGRPGSNEQFF
D gene: TRBD1; J gene: TRBJ1-6; clone size: -; V gene: TRBV7-9; CDR3 DNA: TGTGCCAGCAGCTCGGGACAGGGTTTTTATAATTCACCCCTCCACTTT; CDR3 protein: CASSSGQGFYNSPLHF
D gene: TRBD1; J gene: TRBJ2-1; clone size: -; V gene: TRBV25-1; CDR3 DNA: TGTGCCAGCAGGTCTGGGGGGCTACAGGGGGCTCTCAATGAGCAGTTCTTC; CDR3 protein: CASRSGGLQGALNEQFF
D gene: -; J gene: TRBJ2-3; clone size: -; V gene: TRBV5-1; CDR3 DNA: TGCGCCAGCAGCTTGCAGGGGAACACAGATACGCAGTATTTT; CDR3 protein: CASSLQGNTDTQYF
D gene: TRBD1; J gene: TRBJ1-2; clone size: -; V gene: TRBV11-3; CDR3 DNA: TGTGCCAGCAGCTTAGGGACGAAGGGGGCAGGAGCCGGCTACACCTTC; CDR3 protein: CASSLGTKGAGAGYTF
D gene: -; J gene: TRBJ2-1; clone size: few; V gene: TRBV7-3; CDR3 DNA: TGTGCCAGCAGCCCGATCGGGACGTGGAATGAGCAGTTCTTC; CDR3 protein: CASSPIGTWNEQFF
D gene: -; J gene: TRBJ1-5; clone size: -; V gene: TRBV6-5; CDR3 DNA: TGTGCCAGCAGTTACAGTGGGAGGCAGCCCCAGCATTTT; CDR3 protein: CASSYSGRQPQHF
D gene: -; J gene: TRBJ2-7; clone size: -; V gene: TRBV6-5; CDR3 DNA: TGTGCCAGCAGTTTGCTGTCTCGAGCCCACGAGCAGTACTTC; CDR3 protein: CASSLLSRAHEQYF
D gene: -; J gene: TRBJ1-1; clone size: few; V gene: TRBV7-9; CDR3 DNA: TGTGCCAGCAAATTGAACACTGAAGCTTTCTTT; CDR3 protein: CASKLNTEAFF
D gene: -; J gene: TRBJ1-2; clone size: -; V gene: TRBV5-1; CDR3 DNA: TGCGCCAGCAGCTTGGGGCTGGGCTATGGCTACACCTTC; CDR3 protein: CASSLGLGYGYTF
D gene: -; J gene: TRBJ2-7; clone size: -; V gene: TRBV7-6; CDR3 DNA: TGTGCCTCCAGGGCGGCCGGCGGAGGAAAAGAGCAGTACTTC; CDR3 protein: CASRAAGGGKEQYF
D gene: -; J gene: TRBJ1-5; clone size: medium-sized; V gene: TRBV7-8; CDR3 DNA: TGTGCCAGCAGCCGTAATCCCTCTACAGGCAGCAATCAGCCCCAGCATTTT; CDR3 protein: CASSRNPSTGSNQPQHF
D gene: TRBD1; J gene: TRBJ1-5; clone size: once; V gene: TRBV7-2; CDR3 DNA: TGTGCCAGCAGCTTAGACAGGGGCCCCAATCAGCCCCAGCATTTT; CDR3 protein: CASSLDRGPNQPQHF
D gene: TRBD2; J gene: TRBJ2-7; clone size: -; V gene: TRBV27; CDR3 DNA: TGTGCCAGCAGGGGGACTAGCGGGAGTTCCTACGAGCAGTACTTC; CDR3 protein: CASRGTSGSSYEQYF
D gene: -; J gene: TRBJ2-7; clone size: once; V gene: TRBV14; CDR3 DNA: TGTGCCAGCAGCCTGAGCTACGAGCAGTACTTC; CDR3 protein: CASSLSYEQYF
D gene: -; J gene: TRBJ1-1; clone size: -; V gene: TRBV4-1; CDR3 DNA: TGCGCCAGCAGCCGAGACCCCGGGATGGGGTCGGGCACTGAAGCTTTCTTT; CDR3 protein: CASSRDPGMGSGTEAFF
D gene: -; J gene: TRBJ2-7; clone size: -; V gene: TRBV28; CDR3 DNA: TGTGCCAGCAGTTTAGCCGAGGGGGGAATCGACGAGCAGTACTTC; CDR3 protein: CASSLAEGGIDEQYF
D gene: -; J gene: TRBJ1-1; clone size: -; V gene: TRBV25-1; CDR3 DNA: TGTGCCAGCAGTACTTCCAGGGGGAACACTGAAGCTTTCTTT; CDR3 protein: CASSTSRGNTEAFF
D gene: TRBD1; J gene: TRBJ2-1; clone size: -; V gene: TRBV28; CDR3 DNA: TGTGCCAGCAGTTTCCCGGGACAGGGGGCGAAAGGTAATGAGCAGTTCTTC; CDR3 protein: CASSFPGQGAKGNEQFF
D gene: -; J gene: TRBJ1-1; clone size: -; V gene: TRBV25-1; CDR3 DNA: TGTGCCAGCAGAGTTGGGGGAACTGAAGCTTTCTTT; CDR3 protein: CASRVGGTEAFF
D gene: -; J gene: TRBJ1-5; clone size: -; V gene: TRBV6-1; CDR3 DNA: TGTGCCAGCAGGATTGCTACGGGGGCATATCAGCCCCAGCATTTT; CDR3 protein: CASRIATGAYQPQHF
D gene: -; J gene: TRBJ1-1; clone size: -; V gene: TRBV7-9; CDR3 DNA: TGTGCCAGCAGCCGTTTGTTGGCGCTTGAAGCTTTCTTT; CDR3 protein: CASSRLLALEAFF
D gene: TRBD1; J gene: TRBJ2-7; clone size: -; V gene: TRBV11-1; CDR3 DNA: TGTGCCAGCAGCTTATCAACAGGGGGCGGCTACGAGCAGTACTTC; CDR3 protein: CASSLSTGGGYEQYF
D gene: -; J gene: TRBJ1-5; clone size: -; V gene: TRBV28; CDR3 DNA: TGTGCCAGCAGTCCCCCTTATAATCAGCCCCAGCATTTT; CDR3 protein: CASSPPYNQPQHF
D gene: TRBD1; J gene: TRBJ1-6; clone size: -; V gene: TRBV7-2; CDR3 DNA: TGTGCCAGCAGCCCGCGGACAGGGGATTCACCCCTCCACTTT; CDR3 protein: CASSPRTGDSPLHF
D gene: -; J gene: TRBJ2-7; clone size: -; V gene: TRBV7-9; CDR3 DNA: TGTGCCAGCAGCTTGCCCCCAAGCACCGAGCAGTACTTC; CDR3 protein: CASSLPPSTEQYF
D gene: TRBD1; J gene: TRBJ2-7; clone size: -; V gene: TRBV19; CDR3 DNA: TGTGCCAGTAGTATAGACGGGACCGACAGGGCTGGCGAGCAGTACTTC; CDR3 protein: CASSIDGTDRAGEQYF